The 18 T cell receptor beta chains presented below share a single source sample, sequenced in a study of cytomegalovirus exposure and HLA in healthy donors. Data came from immunoSEQ multiplex PCR; TCRdb stores just in-frame clones and leaves some out. The data contain around 60,000 clones, 95% to 97% of them singletons. Sequences were obtained from PBMCs. These receptors were collected from a woman younger than 30 in good health and CMV-seronegative.

This chain uses TRBV10-2 with TRBJ1-5, with 9 bases lining up with TRBD1. CDR1 WSHSY and CDR2 SAAADI come from the germline V gene. J was trimmed by 6 bases and V by 2 bases; bases with no gene match: 8. CDR3 size: 16 residues. The CDR3 DNA reads TGCGCCAGCAGTGAGGCCGGGACAGGGAGGGGTCAGCCCCAGCATTTT. This encodes CASSEAGTGRGQPQHF.

V and J are TRBV27 and TRBJ2-1, with 10 positions matching TRBD2. The J segment lost 7 bases and the V segment lost 2 bases, leaving 5 bases of the junction unmatched. The CDR3 extends over 15 amino acids. CDR1 and CDR2 from the germline V gene are MNHEY and SMNVEV (reference sequence). The CDR3 is CASSLTSGIENEQFF. The CDR3 bases are TGTGCCAGCAGTTTAACTAGCGGGATTGAGAATGAGCAGTTCTTC.

This chain connects TRBV7-8 to TRBJ2-5, with D maybe TRBD2 (6 bases). Germline V gives CDR1 SGHVS, CDR2 FQNEAQ. The CDR3 spans 13 residues. The V and J ends lost 7 bases and 0 bases respectively, with 9 bases between them. CDR3 sequence (DNA): TGTGCCAGCACCGGGAGTGACCAAGAGACCCAGTACTTC. It translates to CASTGSDQETQYF.

The V gene is TRBV2, the J gene TRBJ2-6, with D possibly matching TRBD1 (7 bases). Trimming stripped 3 bases from V and 4 bases from J, with 25 bases between. Germline CDR1 SNHLY, CDR2 FYNNEI. The CDR3 has 20 amino acids. The CDR3 loop reads CASSDPPGQGGLSGANVLTF. For the CDR3, the DNA is TGTGCCAGCAGTGACCCTCCCGGGCAGGGGGGTCTGTCCGGGGCCAACGTCCTGACTTTC. Based on the CDR3 plus reference TRBV2 and TRBJ2-6, the full variable domain is EPEVTQTPSHQVTQMGQEVILRCVPISNHLYFYWYRQILGQKVEFLVSFYNNEISEKSEIFDDQFSVERPDGSNFTLKIRSTKLEDSAMYFCASSDPPGQGGLSGANVLTFGAGSRLTVL.

The V and J genes are TRBV28 and TRBJ1-3; possible D gene TRBD1, 5 bases. The germline V gene encodes CDR1 MDHEN and CDR2 SYDVKM. The V gene lost 2 bases and the J gene lost 4 bases, with 9 bases spanning the gap. CDR3 size: 14 residues. The CDR3 nucleotides read TGTGCCAGCAGTTTACGGAGGGGCGGAAACACCATATATTTT. Amino acid sequence: CASSLRRGGNTIYF.

This chain uses TRBV11-3 with TRBJ2-7; D possibly corresponds to TRBD1 (5 bases). The CDR3 has 14 amino acids. The V gene lost 5 bases and the J gene lost 7 bases, with 18 bases spanning the gap. Germline V CDR1 and CDR2: SGHNT, YENEEA. CDR3 sequence: CASSPQGDTVEQYF. CDR3 DNA: TGTGCCAGCAGCCCTCAGGGCGACACCGTGGAGCAGTACTTC.

This chain links TRBV4-3 with TRBJ2-5; 15 nucleotides match TRBD2. The trim removed 4 bases at V and 5 bases at J, leaving 8 bases unmatched. Per the germline V gene, CDR1 is LGHNA and CDR2 is YSLEER. There are 17 residues in the CDR3. In DNA form, the CDR3 reads TGCGCCAGCAGCCGGGGACTAGCGGGGGGAGCCCTGGAGACCCAGTACTTC. It translates to CASSRGLAGGALETQYF.

The chain joins TRBV15 to TRBJ2-1; 8 bases agree with TRBD2. Germline V lookup: CDR1 LNHNV, CDR2 YYDKDF (reference sequence). Unmatched junction bases numbered 8, after V lost 3 bases and J lost 7 bases. This CDR3 contains 15 residues. CDR3 sequence: CATSSAAVAGNEQFF. CDR3 sequence (DNA): TGTGCCACCAGCAGCGCAGCGGTAGCGGGGAATGAGCAGTTCTTC.

The rearrangement joins TRBV11-2 to TRBJ1-3; 8 bases align to TRBD1. Germline CDR1 SGHAT, CDR2 FQNNGV. The ends lost 1 base at V and 2 bases at J; junction bases unmatched: 13. This CDR3 has 19 amino acids. CDR3 sequence: CASSLGTGGLGSAGNTIYF. CDR3 bases: TGTGCCAGCAGCTTAGGAACAGGGGGGCTTGGTTCGGCTGGAAACACCATATATTTT.

V and J are TRBV5-4 and TRBJ2-2, with D possibly matching TRBD2 (6 bases). CDR3 length: 15 residues. Germline-derived CDR1 and CDR2 are SGHNT and YYREEE (reference sequence). V lost 4 bases and J 4 bases, leaving 14 bases between the germline ends. In nucleotides, the CDR3 is TGTGCCAGCAGCGCCCCGGGGCGGGGCACCGGGGAGCTGTTTTTT. Encoded protein: CASSAPGRGTGELFF.

In its sample, this clone was seen once. The J gene is TRBJ2-7, the V gene TRBV7-2, with 7 bases matching TRBD2. This CDR3 spans 16 amino acids. V dropped 0 bases and J dropped 6; count of bases not matched to a gene: 11. Germline values: CDR1 SGHTA, CDR2 FQGNSA. CDR3 protein: CASSLASGGRLSEQYF. In DNA form, the CDR3 reads TGTGCCAGCAGCTTAGCGTCCGGCGGGAGACTCAGCGAGCAGTACTTC.

V usage is TRBV28 and J usage is TRBJ1-5, with D maybe TRBD1 (6 bases). Germline CDR1 reads MDHEN; CDR2 reads SYDVKM. CDR3 size: 15 residues. The V gene lost 6 bases and the J gene lost 0 bases, with 12 bases spanning the gap. As DNA, the CDR3 is TGTGCCAGCAGACCAGGGGCCTATAGCAATCAGCCCCAGCATTTT. This gives the protein CASRPGAYSNQPQHF.

CDR3 in amino acids: CASSKLAGDTGELFF. DNA of the CDR3: TGTGCCAGCAGCAAACTAGCGGGCGACACCGGGGAGCTGTTTTTT. V usage is TRBV6-1 and J usage is TRBJ2-2; 9 nucleotides line up with TRBD2. Germline values: CDR1 MNHNS, CDR2 SASEGT. CDR3 length: 15 residues. The V and J ends lost 6 bases and 3 bases, in that order; junction bases with no gene match: 5.

This clone was observed once. J is TRBJ1-4 and V is TRBV30; maybe TRBD1 (6 bases). V lost 4 bases, J lost 3 bases, and 9 bases lay in between. CDR1 GTSNPN and CDR2 SVGIG come from the germline V gene (reference sequence). The CDR3 runs to 13 residues. The CDR3 here is CAWTGVANEKLFF. CDR3 in DNA: TGTGCCTGGACAGGGGTGGCTAATGAAAAACTGTTTTTT.

V is TRBV7-9 and J is TRBJ2-1; D possibly corresponds to TRBD2 (5 bases). The CDR3 spans 16 residues. The V gene's germline CDR1 is SEHNR and CDR2 FQNEAQ (reference sequence). The V gene lost 4 bases and the J gene lost 0 bases, with 13 bases spanning the gap. The CDR3 loop reads CASSSPSGSSYNEQFF. The CDR3, as DNA: TGTGCCAGCAGCTCCCCCTCGGGGTCCTCCTACAATGAGCAGTTCTTC.

This rearrangement joins TRBV28 to TRBJ1-1, with D perhaps matching TRBD1 (5 bases). Germline V gene sequence: CDR1 MDHEN, CDR2 SYDVKM. The CDR3 has 13 residues. Trimming stripped 6 bases from V and 10 bases from J, with 18 bases between. The CDR3 nucleotides read TGTGCCAGCAGACACGCCGAGACCGGGGGAGCTTTCTTT. Residues: CASRHAETGGAFF.

The chain joins TRBV13 to TRBJ2-7; 8 positions match TRBD2. Trimming at V came to 3 bases and at J to 3 bases, leaving 4 bases not matched to a gene. The CDR3 loop spans 14 amino acids. The V gene's germline CDR1 is PRHDT and CDR2 FYEKMQ (reference sequence). The DNA for the CDR3 is TGTGCCAGCAGCTTCGGGGGGGCCCTCTACGAGCAGTACTTC. It yields the protein CASSFGGALYEQYF. Complete variable domain (other parts from reference TRBV13 and TRBJ2-7): AAGVIQSPRHLIKEKRETATLKCYPIPRHDTVYWYQQGPGQDPQFLISFYEKMQSDKGSIPDRFSAQQFSDYHSELNMSSLELGDSALYFCASSFGGALYEQYFGPGTRLTVT.

CDR3 in DNA: TGTGCCAGCAGCTTATCGCCGGGGGAGGGCTACACCTTC. It translates to CASSLSPGEGYTF. The chain carries TRBV7-9 and TRBJ1-2; D perhaps matches TRBD1 (5 bases). The CDR3 extends over 13 amino acids. V lost 2 bases, J lost 8 bases, and 12 bases lay in between. Germline assignment: CDR1 SEHNR and CDR2 FQNEAQ (reference sequence).